Listed here are 23 T cell receptor beta chains from one sample, sequenced in a study of identifying expanded T cells in peripheral blood. TCRdb's table, derived via immunoSEQ multiplex PCR, lists solely in-frame clones and lacks some. This sample has some 91,000 clones; approximately 89% occur once, and the top ten carry 4% to 4.5%. The sequenced sample was blood. The receptors were gathered from a person aged 18-70 years in good health.

The chain joins TRBV7-3 to TRBJ2-7, with D uncertain. The CDR3 is 13 amino acids. Germline lookup yields CDR1 SGHTA and CDR2 FQGTGA. V lost 2 bases and J 6 bases, leaving 11 bases between the germline ends. CDR3 DNA: TGTGCCAGCAGCTTACAGGCCGAGAGCGAGCAGTACTTC. Encoded protein: CASSLQAESEQYF.

The V gene is TRBV5-1, the J gene TRBJ2-3, with TRBD2 identical over 7 bases. V lost 2 bases, J lost 3 bases, and 6 bases stayed unmatched. CDR1 is SGHRS, CDR2 YFSETQ, per germline. There are 15 residues in the CDR3. Here the CDR3 DNA reads TGCGCCAGCAGCTTCGGGCTAGCGGAGACAGATACGCAGTATTTT. It is translated as CASSFGLAETDTQYF.

This chain uses TRBV7-7 with TRBJ2-2, with TRBD1 matching 8 bases. From germline, CDR1 is SSHAT and CDR2 FNYEAQ (reference sequence). The J segment lost 6 bases and the V segment lost 6 bases, leaving 3 bases of the junction unmatched. The CDR3 runs to 13 residues. The CDR3 DNA is TGTGCCAGCAGTCCGGACAGGGCCGGGGAGCTGTTTTTT. Protein sequence: CASSPDRAGELFF. Supplemented by reference TRBV7-7 and TRBJ2-2, the full variable domain reads GAGVSQSPRYKVTKRGQDVTLRCDPISSHATLYWYQQALGQGPEFLTYFNYEAQPDKSGLPSDRFSAERPEGSISTLTIQRTEQRDSAMYRCASSPDRAGELFFGEGSRLTVL.

The V and J genes are TRBV19 and TRBJ2-7; a weak D match, TRBD1 (5 bases). Germline CDR1 and CDR2: LNHDA and SQIVND (reference sequence). The CDR3 is 13 amino acids. Trimming cost V 2 bases and J 3 bases, with 8 bases left between them. CDR3 nucleotide sequence: TGTGCCAGTAGTATAAAAGGGGACTACGAGCAGTACTTC. It encodes CASSIKGDYEQYF. Filled out from reference TRBV19 and TRBJ2-7, the complete variable domain reads DGGITQSPKYLFRKEGQNVTLSCEQNLNHDAMYWYRQDPGQGLRLIYYSQIVNDFQKGDIAEGYSVSREKKESFPLTVTSAQKNPTAFYLCASSIKGDYEQYFGPGTRLTVT.

The rearrangement joins TRBV20-1 to TRBJ1-3; D gene ambiguous. V lost 6 bases, J lost 3 bases, and 6 bases lay in between. The CDR3 is made up of 11 amino acids. Per the germline V gene, CDR1 is DFQATT and CDR2 is SNEGSKA (reference sequence). CDR3 in amino acids: CSAQFGNTIYF. The CDR3 DNA reads TGCAGTGCCCAATTTGGAAACACCATATATTTT.

The chain couples TRBV6-1 to TRBJ1-1; D is unclear. Per the germline V gene, CDR1 is MNHNS and CDR2 is SASEGT. This CDR3 contains 14 residues. Trimming removed 7 bases at V and 0 bases at J, with 12 bases between. CDR3 sequence: CASTGIGMNTEAFF. In nucleotides, the CDR3 is TGTGCCAGCACAGGTATAGGGATGAACACTGAAGCTTTCTTT.

This chain uses TRBV2 with TRBJ2-1; D might be TRBD2 (5 bases). Germline CDR1 is SNHLY and CDR2 is FYNNEI. Trimming shortened V by 3 bases and J by 4 bases, and 7 bases separated the two germline ends. The CDR3 is 13 amino acids. CDR3 nucleotides: TGTGCCAGCAGTGACGGACTGTACAATGAGCAGTTCTTC. The encoded protein is CASSDGLYNEQFF.

The chain joins TRBV11-1 to TRBJ2-7, with D maybe TRBD2 (6 bases). This CDR3 has 15 residues. V lost 1 base and J 2 bases, leaving 12 bases between the germline ends. Germline CDR1 SGHAT, CDR2 FQDESV (reference sequence). DNA for the CDR3: TGTGCCAGCAGCTTAGTAATAGCGGAGCCCTACGAGCAGTACTTC. Translated, it gives CASSLVIAEPYEQYF.

The chain uses TRBV7-6 and TRBJ2-2, with TRBD2 as a possible D gene (6 bases). The CDR3 has 17 residues. Germline CDR1 SGHVS, CDR2 FNYEAQ. With 5 bases removed from V and 4 bases from J, the gap between germline ends came to 20 bases. CDR3: CASSPNRGYAVTGELFF. The CDR3 DNA is TGTGCCAGCAGCCCCAACCGGGGGTACGCCGTCACCGGGGAGCTGTTTTTT.

This CDR3 reads CASSELAAFTGELFF. The CDR3 DNA is TGTGCCAGTAGTGAGTTGGCAGCCTTCACCGGGGAGCTGTTTTTT. The chain employs TRBV19 and TRBJ2-2; D remains unclear. Trimming pared 5 bases from V and 4 bases from J, leaving 14 bases between. Germline-derived CDR1 and CDR2 are LNHDA and SQIVND (reference sequence). This CDR3 contains 15 residues.

The chain combines TRBV27 with TRBJ2-3; possibly TRBD2 for D (6 bases). Germline CDR1 is MNHEY and CDR2 is SMNVEV (reference sequence). The length of the CDR3 is 17 residues. The V end lost 5 bases, the J end lost 5 bases, and 23 bases lay between the germline ends. The DNA of the CDR3 is TGTGCCAGCAGTCACCCAACCGGGCCCGGGGGAGGAGATACGCAGTATTTT. This translates into CASSHPTGPGGGDTQYF.

DNA for the CDR3: TGTGCCAGCAGCCGGGAGGGACCGCTTAGCTATAGCAATCAGCCCCAGCATTTT. Translating gives CASSREGPLSYSNQPQHF. This chain links TRBV5-8 with TRBJ1-5; the D gene is possibly TRBD1 (5 bases). The germline gives CDR1 SGHTS, CDR2 YDEGEE. Trimming removed 4 bases at V and 0 bases at J, with 20 bases between. The CDR3 is made up of 18 amino acids.

This sequence joins TRBV19 and TRBJ2-3, with D perhaps being TRBD1 or TRBD2 (6 bases each). The CDR3 length is 14 residues. CDR1 is LNHDA and CDR2 is SQIVND in the germline V gene (reference sequence). Deletions cut 1 base from V and 5 bases from J, with 10 bases between. Here the CDR3 DNA reads TGTGCCAGTAGTATAGGGGGGGCCCGAGATACGCAGTATTTT. Protein: CASSIGGARDTQYF. The full variable domain, rest sourced from reference TRBV19 and TRBJ2-3, is DGGITQSPKYLFRKEGQNVTLSCEQNLNHDAMYWYRQDPGQGLRLIYYSQIVNDFQKGDIAEGYSVSREKKESFPLTVTSAQKNPTAFYLCASSIGGARDTQYFGPGTRLTVL.

The chain is built from TRBV10-3 and TRBJ1-2; D is possibly TRBD1 (5 bases). In germline, CDR1 is ENHRY, CDR2 SYGVKD. CDR3 length: 12 residues. The V end lost 7 bases, the J end lost 8 bases, and 14 bases lay between the germline ends. The CDR3 protein is CAINDRGEGYTF. Here the CDR3 DNA reads TGTGCCATCAATGACAGAGGCGAGGGCTACACCTTC.

The gene calls are TRBV4-3 and TRBJ2-1; 10 positions match TRBD2. Germline V gives CDR1 LGHNA, CDR2 YSLEER. This CDR3 is built from 18 residues. V was clipped by 1 base and J by 8 bases; unmatched bases: 14. CDR3: CASSQGWLRSGRGDEQFF. The CDR3, as DNA: TGCGCCAGCAGCCAAGGATGGTTGCGCAGCGGGAGGGGGGATGAGCAGTTCTTC.

This clone appeared a single time. The chain is built from TRBV2 and TRBJ1-1; TRBD1 matches 8 bases. Germline values: CDR1 SNHLY, CDR2 FYNNEI. The CDR3 has 14 residues. The V gene end was trimmed by 6 bases and the J gene end by 6 bases; junction bases not matched to a gene: 9. CDR3 residues: CASRPRQGPSEAFF. CDR3 DNA sequence: TGTGCCAGCAGACCCCGACAGGGGCCCTCTGAAGCTTTCTTT.

The DNA of the CDR3 is TGCGCCAGCAGCGGTACCGGGACAGGCGACTACGAGCAGTACTTC. Translated: CASSGTGTGDYEQYF. The chain employs TRBV4-1 and TRBJ2-7; 8 nucleotides align to TRBD1. The CDR3 contains 15 residues. Germline V CDR1 and CDR2: MGHRA, YSYEKL. The J segment lost 3 bases and the V segment lost 5 bases, leaving 9 bases of the junction unmatched.

This chain uses TRBV23-1 with TRBJ2-3, with D possibly matching TRBD2 (6 bases). TRBV23-1 is classed as an ORF, of uncertain function. There are 16 residues in the CDR3. The V gene lost 0 bases and the J gene lost 1 base, with 11 bases spanning the gap. The CDR3: CASSQSGGVRTDTQYF. The CDR3 coding sequence is TGCGCCAGCAGTCAATCAGGAGGGGTACGCACAGATACGCAGTATTTT.

This rearrangement joins TRBV5-4 to TRBJ2-7; 9 bases agree with TRBD1. This CDR3 is built from 12 residues. Germline-derived CDR1 and CDR2 are SGHNT and YYREEE (reference sequence). V lost 3 bases and J lost 6; bases outside the gene matches: 1. In DNA, the CDR3 is TGTGCCAGCAGCTGGGACAGGGCCGAGCAGTACTTC. This codes for CASSWDRAEQYF.

J is TRBJ2-5 and V is TRBV5-1; 7 nucleotides line up with TRBD2. Germline CDR1 SGHRS, CDR2 YFSETQ. The CDR3 is 16 residues long. After removal of 2 bases from V and 1 base from J, the junction contained 8 bases not matched to a gene. The CDR3 sequence: CASSFRGAGFQETQYF. The CDR3 region has the DNA TGCGCCAGCAGCTTCCGGGGAGCGGGGTTCCAAGAGACCCAGTACTTC. The entire variable domain, with the rest obtained from reference TRBV5-1 and TRBJ2-5, is as follows: KAGVTQTPRYLIKTRGQQVTLSCSPISGHRSVSWYQQTPGQGLQFLFEYFSETQRNKGNFPGRFSGRQFSNSRSEMNVSTLELGDSALYLCASSFRGAGFQETQYFGPGTRLLVL.

The V and J genes are TRBV19 and TRBJ2-5; 9 bases agree with TRBD1. The trim removed 3 bases at V and 5 bases at J, leaving 10 bases unmatched. In germline, CDR1 is LNHDA, CDR2 SQIVND (reference sequence). The CDR3 spans 16 residues. In nucleotides, the CDR3 is TGTGCCAGTAGTATCGGCGGGACAGGGAGGATGGAGACCCAGTACTTC. It translates to CASSIGGTGRMETQYF.

Written as DNA, the CDR3 is TGCAGCGGGACGACAGCCCAGAATGAAAAACTGTTTTTT. Translating gives CSGTTAQNEKLFF. The chain employs TRBV29-1 and TRBJ1-4, with a possible D match to TRBD1 (5 bases). The CDR3 contains 13 residues. The germline V and J ends were trimmed by 7 bases and 5 bases, with 14 bases remaining between them. Germline V lookup: CDR1 SQVTM, CDR2 ANQGSEA.

The chain links TRBV6-4 to TRBJ2-2; D remains ambiguous. Germline V gene sequence: CDR1 MRHNA, CDR2 SNTAGT. CDR3 length: 13 amino acids. Trimming took off 3 bases at V and 8 bases at J, with 10 bases between the two ends. The CDR3 DNA is TGTGCCAGCAGTGAATCGGCGGAGGGGGAGCTGTTTTTT. Protein: CASSESAEGELFF.